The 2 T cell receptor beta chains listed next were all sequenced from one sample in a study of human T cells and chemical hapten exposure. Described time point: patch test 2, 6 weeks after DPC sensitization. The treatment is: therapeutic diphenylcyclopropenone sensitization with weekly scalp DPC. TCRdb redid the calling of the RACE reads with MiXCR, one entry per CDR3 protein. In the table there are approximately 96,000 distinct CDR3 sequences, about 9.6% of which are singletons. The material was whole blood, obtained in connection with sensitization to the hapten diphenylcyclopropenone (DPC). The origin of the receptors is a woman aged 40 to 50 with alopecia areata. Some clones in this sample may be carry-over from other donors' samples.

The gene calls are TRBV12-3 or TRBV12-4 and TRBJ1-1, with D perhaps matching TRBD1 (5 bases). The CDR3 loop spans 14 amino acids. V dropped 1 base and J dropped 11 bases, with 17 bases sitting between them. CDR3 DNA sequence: TGTGCCAGCAGTTTAGGGGGACCCCGACCGAGGGCTTTCTTT. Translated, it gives CASSLGGPRPRAFF.

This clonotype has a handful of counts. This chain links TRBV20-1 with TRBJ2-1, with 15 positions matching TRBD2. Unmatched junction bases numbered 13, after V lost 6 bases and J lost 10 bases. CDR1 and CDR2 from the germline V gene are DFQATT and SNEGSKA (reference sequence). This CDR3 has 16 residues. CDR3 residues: CSAISLGTSGRTEQFF. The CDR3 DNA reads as TGCAGTGCCATTTCCCTAGGGACTAGCGGGAGGACGGAGCAGTTCTTC.